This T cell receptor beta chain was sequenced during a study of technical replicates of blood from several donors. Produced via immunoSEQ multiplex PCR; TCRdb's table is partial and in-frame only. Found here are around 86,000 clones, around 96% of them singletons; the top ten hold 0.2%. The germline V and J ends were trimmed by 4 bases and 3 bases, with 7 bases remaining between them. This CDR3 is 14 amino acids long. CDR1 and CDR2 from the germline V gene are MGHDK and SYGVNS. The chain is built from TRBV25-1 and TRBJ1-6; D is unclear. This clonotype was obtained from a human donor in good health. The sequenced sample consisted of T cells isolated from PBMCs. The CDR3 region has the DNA TGTGCCAGCAGTGCTGAGGGCTATAATTCACCCCTCCACTTT. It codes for CASSAEGYNSPLHF.